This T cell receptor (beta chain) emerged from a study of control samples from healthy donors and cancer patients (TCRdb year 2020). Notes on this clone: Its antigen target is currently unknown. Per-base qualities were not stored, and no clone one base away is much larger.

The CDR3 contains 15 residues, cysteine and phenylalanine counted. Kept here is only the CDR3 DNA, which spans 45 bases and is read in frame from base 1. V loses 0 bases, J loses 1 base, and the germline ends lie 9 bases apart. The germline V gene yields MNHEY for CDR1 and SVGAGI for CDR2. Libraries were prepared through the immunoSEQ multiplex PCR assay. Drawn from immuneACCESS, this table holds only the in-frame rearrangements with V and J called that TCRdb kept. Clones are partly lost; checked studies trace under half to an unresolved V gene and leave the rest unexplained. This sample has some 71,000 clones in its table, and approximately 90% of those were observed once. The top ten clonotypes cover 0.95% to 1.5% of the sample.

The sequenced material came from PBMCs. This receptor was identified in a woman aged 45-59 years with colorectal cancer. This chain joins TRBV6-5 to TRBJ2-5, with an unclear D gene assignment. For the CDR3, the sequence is CASSYSKALQETQYF. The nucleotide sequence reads TGTGCCAGCAGTTACTCGAAGGCGCTCCAAGAGACCCAGTACTTC.